Shown below are 9 T cell receptor beta chains from a single sample sequenced in a study of neurological immune-mediated disorders (dated by TCRdb to 2018 to 2020). In the paper's terms, the time point label means: longitudinal time-point 3. The library was built by means of 5' RACE. Sequencing took place on an Illumina HiSeq 2500. The public reads were quality trimmed at Q25 with fastp and then assembled into clones with MiXCR by TCRdb, keeping productive beta chains. Each CDR3 protein gets just one entry, which takes the most common genes and DNA from the rows behind it. For this sample there are 93,000 or so distinct CDR3 sequences; 10% to 11% appear just once. In total, the top ten clones hold approximately 3.4% of the sample. Sequencing was performed on PBMCs. These receptors all stem from a female donor with HTLV-1-associated myelopathy (HAM/TSP).

This clonotype was seen at least ten times. The J gene is TRBJ2-1, the V gene TRBV7-8; 9 bases match TRBD1. The length of the CDR3 is 15 residues. J was trimmed by 8 bases and V by 4 bases; bases with no gene match: 9. In germline, CDR1 is SGHVS, CDR2 FQNEAQ. CDR3 sequence reads: CASSSGGQGFDEQFF. The CDR3 DNA reads TGTGCCAGCAGCTCGGGGGGACAGGGTTTCGATGAGCAGTTCTTC.

The CDR3 nucleotides are TGTGCCAGCACCTTAAGGACAGGGTGGGCCTACGAGCAGTACTTC. The encoded protein is CASTLRTGWAYEQYF. The J gene is TRBJ2-7, the V gene TRBV28, with TRBD1 matching over 8 bases. The CDR3 is made up of 15 amino acids. The V segment lost 7 bases and the J segment 2 bases; nucleotides outside the gene matches: 10. Per the germline V gene, CDR1 is MDHEN and CDR2 is SYDVKM.

The chain recombines TRBV27 with TRBJ2-6; 10 bases are a match to TRBD1. Germline loops: CDR1 MNHEY, CDR2 SMNVEV (reference sequence). This CDR3 is built from 19 residues. J lost 2 bases, V lost 4 bases, and 11 bases had no gene match. The CDR3 nucleotides read TGTGCCAGCAGTTACTTGACAGGGGGCGTGCCAACTGGGGCCAACGTCCTGACTTTC. Translated, it gives CASSYLTGGVPTGANVLTF.

This clonotype was observed many times. The DNA of the CDR3 is TGTGCCAGCAGGGAACTAGTGCCTGAGCAGTTCTTC. Its protein product is CASRELVPEQFF. This sequence joins TRBV6-6 and TRBJ2-1; the D gene is possibly TRBD2 (5 bases). The germline CDR1 and CDR2 sequences are MNHNY and SVGAGI (reference sequence). V lost 6 bases to trimming and J lost 9 bases, with 12 bases between them. The CDR3 has 12 amino acids.

The sample holds many counts of this clonotype. The chain couples TRBV4-1 to TRBJ1-5, with TRBD1 matching over 10 bases. Germline V gene lookup returns CDR1 MGHRA and CDR2 YSYEKL. Trimming removed 5 bases from V and 0 bases from J; junction bases left unmatched: 16. This CDR3 is 20 amino acids long. The CDR3 spells CASSAQPGQGTIISNQPQHF. The CDR3 nucleotides read TGCGCCAGCAGCGCCCAACCGGGACAGGGGACTATTATTAGCAATCAGCCCCAGCATTTT.

This clonotype was counted at least ten times. The rearrangement links TRBV20-1 to TRBJ1-2, with TRBD1 matching 8 bases. The germline V gene has CDR1 DFQATT and CDR2 SNEGSKA (reference sequence). After removal of 3 bases from V and 3 bases from J, the junction contained 6 bases not matched to a gene. The length of the CDR3 is 14 residues. This CDR3 reads CSARDRVVYYGYTF. As DNA, the CDR3 is TGCAGTGCTAGGGACAGGGTGGTGTACTATGGCTACACCTTC.

The sample holds a few counts of this clonotype. This chain uses TRBV5-1 with TRBJ2-1; D unclear. V was clipped by 3 bases and J by 3 bases, with 1 base between them. Per germline, CDR1 SGHRS and CDR2 YFSETQ. The CDR3 spans 11 residues. CDR3 in DNA: TGCGCCAGCAGCTACTACAATGAGCAGTTCTTC. Protein product: CASSYYNEQFF.

This clonotype was detected ten times or more. The CDR3 bases are TGTGCCAGCAGTTCCGACAGCCCCTACGAGCAGTACTTC. It translates to CASSSDSPYEQYF. The chain employs TRBV28 and TRBJ2-7, with a possible D match to TRBD1 (5 bases). V lost 4 bases to trimming and J lost 2 bases, with 9 bases between them. This CDR3 spans 13 amino acids. Germline CDR1 and CDR2: MDHEN and SYDVKM.

The sample holds many counts of this clonotype. DNA for the CDR3: TGCGCCAGCAGCTTGGGAGCCGATCAGCCCCAGCATTTT. It translates to CASSLGADQPQHF. The chain couples TRBV5-1 to TRBJ1-5; D is unclear. In germline, CDR1 is SGHRS, CDR2 YFSETQ. CDR3 length equals 13 residues. V was shortened by 0 bases and J by 5 bases, with 6 bases between the two germline ends.